One and the same sample provided the 23 T cell receptor beta chains below, sequenced in a study of cytomegalovirus exposure and HLA in healthy donors. The primer mix had 60 Vbeta and 13 Jbeta primers. Data came from immunoSEQ multiplex PCR; TCRdb stores just in-frame clones and leaves some out. Seen here are 100,000 to 150,000 clones, approximately 75% observed once, and the top ten hold around 3.3%. Sequences were obtained from PBMCs. Receptor source: a woman in her fifties or sixties in good health and CMV-seronegative.

This clone was counted between two and nine times. The genes are TRBV9 and TRBJ2-2; D is ambiguous. The CDR3 runs 15 residues. Trimming left V 0 bases short and J 1 base short, with 7 bases between. Germline V gene data show CDR1 as SGDLS and CDR2 as YYNGEE. CDR3 residues: CASSVGYRNTGELFF. The CDR3, as DNA: TGTGCCAGCAGCGTAGGGTACAGGAACACCGGGGAGCTGTTTTTT.

This clone was observed a few times. The chain couples TRBV5-8 to TRBJ1-1; 9 bases line up with TRBD1. Per the germline V gene, CDR1 is SGHTS and CDR2 is YDEGEE. The CDR3 is 16 amino acids. The ends lost 4 bases at V and 6 bases at J; junction bases unmatched: 13. The CDR3 spells CASSRPGQGRKAEAFF. The CDR3 region has the DNA TGTGCCAGCAGCCGGCCCGGACAGGGGAGGAAGGCTGAAGCTTTCTTT. The complete variable domain, with remaining parts taken from reference TRBV5-8 and TRBJ1-1, reads EAGVTQSPTHLIKTRGQQATLRCSPISGHTSVYWYQQALGLGLQFLLWYDEGEERNRGNFPPRFSGRQFPNYSSELNVNALELEDSALYLCASSRPGQGRKAEAFFGQGTRLTVV.

The chain has TRBV2 and TRBJ1-5, with 7 positions matching TRBD1. Unmatched junction bases numbered 6, after V lost 3 bases and J lost 7 bases. CDR1 SNHLY and CDR2 FYNNEI come from the germline V gene. CDR3 length: 14 amino acids. CDR3 DNA: TGTGCCAGCAGTGAGGGCAGGGGGTCGCAGCCCCAGCATTTT. Its protein is CASSEGRGSQPQHF.

This chain uses TRBV10-1 with TRBJ1-2; tentatively, D is TRBD1 (5 bases). This CDR3 comprises 18 residues. Per the germline V gene, CDR1 is WNHNN and CDR2 is SYGVQD (reference sequence). The V end lost 3 bases, the J end lost 0 bases, and 20 bases lay between the germline ends. The CDR3 spells CASSDPDRNLPSNYGYTF. In DNA form, the CDR3 reads TGCGCCAGCAGTGACCCAGACAGAAACCTACCCTCTAACTATGGCTACACCTTC.

The chain joins TRBV9 to TRBJ2-1; 10 positions match TRBD2. This CDR3 has 16 residues. V lost 0 bases, J lost 3 bases, and 3 bases stayed unmatched. In germline, CDR1 is SGDLS, CDR2 YYNGEE. The CDR3 sequence is CASSVVGTSVYNEQFF. In DNA form, the CDR3 reads TGTGCCAGCAGCGTAGTTGGGACTAGCGTCTACAATGAGCAGTTCTTC.

The CDR3 coding sequence is TGTGCCAGCTCACCACCGGCAGCGAACACCGGGGAGCTGTTTTTT. As protein: CASSPPAANTGELFF. The chain is built from TRBV18 and TRBJ2-2; D is uncertain. The V end was cut by 0 bases, the J end by 0 bases, with 5 bases between. The CDR3 runs 15 residues. Germline V gives CDR1 KGHSH, CDR2 LQKENI.

As DNA, the CDR3 is TGTGCCAGCAGTGGTGGGGGGTCTCGCCTCGATGAGCAGTTCTTC. Residues: CASSGGGSRLDEQFF. The chain links TRBV2 to TRBJ2-1, with D perhaps matching TRBD2 (6 bases). V was pared by 4 bases and J by 8 bases, with 18 bases between. This CDR3 spans 15 amino acids. CDR1 is SNHLY, CDR2 FYNNEI, per germline.

This chain uses TRBV21-1 with TRBJ2-1; the tabulated D call, TRBD2, remains unverified against the DNA. TRBV21-1 counts as a pseudogene. The CDR3 contains 13 residues. This CDR3 is CADRESYGNEQFF. Here the CDR3 DNA reads TGTGCCGACCGGGAGAGCTACGGGAATGAGCAGTTCTTC.

The rearrangement links TRBV19 to TRBJ2-5; tentatively, D is TRBD2 (5 bases). V lost 5 bases and J 2 bases, leaving 15 bases between the germline ends. The CDR3 sequence is 15 residues long. Germline loops: CDR1 LNHDA, CDR2 SQIVND (reference sequence). DNA of the CDR3: TGTGCCAGTAGTCGGGGTGTTGGGCGACAAGAGACCCAGTACTTC. It codes for CASSRGVGRQETQYF.

J is TRBJ1-6 and V is TRBV7-9; TRBD1 aligns across 8 bases. J was trimmed by 7 bases and V by 4 bases; bases with no gene match: 9. The CDR3 is 16 residues long. Germline V CDR1 and CDR2: SEHNR, FQNEAQ (reference sequence). CDR3 sequence reads: CASSSRRQGSNSPLHF. In DNA, the CDR3 is TGTGCCAGCAGCTCTAGACGACAGGGGTCAAATTCACCCCTCCACTTT.

The V gene is TRBV29-1, the J gene TRBJ2-1, with TRBD2 matching 10 bases. The CDR3 is 14 residues long. In germline, CDR1 is SQVTM, CDR2 ANQGSEA. Losses at the gene ends were 4 bases for V and 6 bases for J; bases not matched to a gene: 6. In DNA form, the CDR3 reads TGCAGCGTTGCCGGACTAGCGGTTTCCAATGAGCAGTTCTTC. Amino acid sequence: CSVAGLAVSNEQFF.

V is TRBV11-2 and J is TRBJ1-4, with D unresolved. The CDR3 length is 16 residues. Germline lookup yields CDR1 SGHAT and CDR2 FQNNGV. The V gene lost 5 bases and the J gene lost 3 bases, with 16 bases spanning the gap. CDR3 region: CASSLGRWGANEKLFF. The CDR3 DNA sequence: TGTGCCAGCAGCCTAGGGAGATGGGGAGCTAATGAAAAACTGTTTTTT.

The chain carries TRBV28 and TRBJ1-5; D is perhaps TRBD1 (5 bases). The V and J ends lost 5 bases and 7 bases respectively, with 18 bases between them. CDR3 size: 15 residues. Per germline, CDR1 MDHEN and CDR2 SYDVKM. The CDR3 loop reads CASSPPLGARQPQHF. For the CDR3, the DNA is TGTGCCAGCAGTCCCCCCCTTGGGGCGCGGCAGCCCCAGCATTTT.

The V call is TRBV18, the J call TRBJ2-1; 10 bases are shared with TRBD1. The CDR3 has 17 residues. The germline V gene encodes CDR1 KGHSH and CDR2 LQKENI. V gave up 8 bases and J gave up 8 bases; unmatched junction bases: 18. Here the CDR3 DNA reads TGTGCCAGCCTTGATCGGGACAGGGGACGTTTTGGGGATGAGCAGTTCTTC. This codes for CASLDRDRGRFGDEQFF.

The V and J genes are TRBV7-9 and TRBJ2-5, with a tentative D call TRBD2 (5 bases). This CDR3 is 13 amino acids long. Germline assignment: CDR1 SEHNR and CDR2 FQNEAQ (reference sequence). V was shortened by 5 bases and J by 2 bases, with 9 bases between the two germline ends. For the CDR3, the DNA is TGTGCCAGCAGCCCACCGGGGCAAGAGACCCAGTACTTC. Translating it yields CASSPPGQETQYF.

V gene TRBV28 combines with J gene TRBJ2-1; the match to TRBD2 covers 10 bases. Germline V gene lookup returns CDR1 MDHEN and CDR2 SYDVKM. V shed 5 bases, J shed 4 bases, and the junction held 8 bases outside the gene matches. The CDR3 length is 16 residues. The DNA of the CDR3 is TGTGCCAGCAGTGCGAGGACTAGCGGACTATACAATGAGCAGTTCTTC. This translates into CASSARTSGLYNEQFF.

The CDR3 bases are TGTGCCAGCACCACCCTAGCGGGAGTGGGGGCGCAGTATTTT. Protein product: CASTTLAGVGAQYF. The rearrangement uses TRBV28 and TRBJ2-3, with 10 bases matching TRBD2. In germline, CDR1 is MDHEN, CDR2 SYDVKM. The CDR3 is 14 amino acids. The junction had 11 bases not matched to a gene; V was cut back by 7 bases and J by 10 bases.

This chain links TRBV27 with TRBJ2-1, with TRBD2 matching over 9 bases. CDR1 is MNHEY, CDR2 SMNVEV, per germline (reference sequence). The CDR3 spans 17 residues. The J segment lost 6 bases and the V segment lost 0 bases, leaving 9 bases of the junction unmatched. The CDR3 DNA sequence: TGTGCCAGCAGTTTATCGATTGAAGCGGGAGGTTTCAATGAGCAGTTCTTC. This sequence encodes CASSLSIEAGGFNEQFF.

The V call is TRBV12-5, the J call TRBJ2-1; 8 bases map to TRBD2. The junction had 11 bases not matched to a gene; V was cut back by 6 bases and J by 4 bases. In germline, CDR1 is LGHNT, CDR2 FRNRAP. The CDR3 contains 16 residues. The CDR3 nucleotides read TGTGCTAGTGGACCCGGTGGGACTAGGGGGTACAATGAGCAGTTCTTC. This sequence encodes CASGPGGTRGYNEQFF.

This clone occurred a few times. The chain combines TRBV7-8 with TRBJ2-7; 8 nucleotides align to TRBD1. V was pared by 5 bases and J by 4 bases, with 10 bases of the junction left unmatched. The CDR3 extends over 15 amino acids. Per germline, CDR1 SGHVS and CDR2 FQNEAQ. The DNA for the CDR3 is TGTGCCAGCAGCCGAGGACAGGGCCGAATGTACGAGCAGTACTTC. It specifies CASSRGQGRMYEQYF.

The chain employs TRBV5-6 and TRBJ2-7; perhaps TRBD2 as D (7 bases). CDR3 length: 16 residues. Germline CDR1 SGHDT, CDR2 YYEEEE. Trimming pared 6 bases from V and 3 bases from J, leaving 22 bases between. The CDR3 region has the DNA TGTGCCAGCACCGGGGTGAGTGGGGGGGCCCTCTACGAGCAGTACTTC. Residues: CASTGVSGGALYEQYF.

This clone appeared a single time. The genes are TRBV9 and TRBJ2-3; D is perhaps TRBD1 (5 bases). This CDR3 is 16 amino acids long. Germline loops: CDR1 SGDLS, CDR2 YYNGEE. V lost 1 base to trimming and J lost 2 bases, with 14 bases between them. CDR3 residues: CASSVQGAEATDTQYF. The CDR3, as DNA: TGTGCCAGCAGCGTACAAGGGGCGGAAGCCACAGATACGCAGTATTTT.

The chain couples TRBV9 to TRBJ2-3, with 9 bases that match TRBD2. Germline loops: CDR1 SGDLS, CDR2 YYNGEE. The junction had 10 bases not matched to a gene; V was cut back by 6 bases and J by 5 bases. The CDR3 extends over 15 amino acids. DNA for the CDR3: TGTGCCAGCAACATACTAGCGGGCGTGGGAGATACGCAGTATTTT. Translating gives CASNILAGVGDTQYF.